Presented here are 21 T cell receptor beta chains from one specimen sequenced in a study of beta chain features in type 1 diabetes (dated by TCRdb to the late 2010s). Beyond this particular receptor, the publication reports: Type 1 diabetes patients showed a moderate but significant shortening of TCRB CDR3 length in all four CD4+ subsets.

The protocol used for the library was the immunoSEQ multiplex PCR assay. The entire amount of isolated RNA was reverse transcribed using the High Capacity cDNA Reverse Transcription Kit, so the sequenced TCRB transcripts were expressed ones. TCRdb obtained this table from immuneACCESS and retained in-frame rearrangements with V and J assigned. These tables miss some clones; where compared with another copy, unresolved V genes account for less than half of the shortfall, and the remainder is unexplained. The table for this sample lists 200,000 to 300,000 clones; roughly 20% of them were counted only once. The top ten constitute less than 0.03% of the sample. Antigens for these TCRs are unknown. Sequencing was performed on naive CD4+ T cells from blood. The sample's cell subset or site, from its label and the paper: true naive CD4+ T cells. Receptor source: a woman aged 40 to 49 with type 1 diabetes.

This clone was detected only a few times. The genes are TRBV29-1 and TRBJ1-1; D gene ambiguous. Trimming stripped 6 bases from V and 0 bases from J, with 11 bases between. The germline CDR1 and CDR2 sequences are SQVTM and ANQGSEA. The CDR3 totals 13 residues. The CDR3 sequence: CSVIRRLNTEAFF. As DNA, the CDR3 is TGCAGCGTGATCAGGCGATTGAACACTGAAGCTTTCTTT.

This chain uses TRBV10-3 with TRBJ2-3; tentative D call: TRBD1 (6 bases). Germline CDR1 and CDR2: ENHRY and SYGVKD. The V end was cut by 4 bases, the J end by 6 bases, with 11 bases between. The CDR3 has 13 amino acids. In nucleotides, the CDR3 is TGTGCCATCAGTGCGAGGGACACCGATACGCAGTATTTT. Translating gives CAISARDTDTQYF.

Turning to this clone: The sample holds other DNA sequences that translate to the same CDR3. The J gene is TRBJ1-1, the V gene TRBV9; no clear D. The CDR3 runs to 13 residues. Germline V gives CDR1 SGDLS, CDR2 YYNGEE. Between the trimmed V and J ends, which lost 3 bases and 1 base, there was a span of 7 bases. In DNA, the CDR3 is TGTGCCAGCAGCGCCACCGGGAACACTGAAGCTTTCTTT. It codes for CASSATGNTEAFF.

The chain is built from TRBV19 and TRBJ1-5, with D uncertain. Germline loops: CDR1 LNHDA, CDR2 SQIVND (reference sequence). CDR3 length equals 12 residues. The ends were cut back, 8 bases at V and 2 bases at J, with 7 bases in the middle. The chain's CDR3 is CASAEGNQPQHF. Written as DNA, the CDR3 is TGTGCCAGTGCGGAGGGCAATCAGCCCCAGCATTTT.

This clone was counted only a few times. This rearrangement joins TRBV2 to TRBJ1-3; D is uncertain. V lost 6 bases and J 0 bases, leaving 12 bases between the germline ends. The CDR3 contains 15 residues. CDR1 and CDR2 (germline): SNHLY, FYNNEI. The CDR3 region has the DNA TGTGCCAGCAGGGCAACCGGGAGCTCTGGAAACACCATATATTTT. Translation gives CASRATGSSGNTIYF.

This clone was seen a handful of times. V gene TRBV7-3 combines with J gene TRBJ2-2, with a weak D call TRBD2 (5 bases). Germline values: CDR1 SGHTA, CDR2 FQGTGA. The V end was cut by 3 bases, the J end by 6 bases, with 20 bases between. The CDR3 length is 17 residues. CDR3 nucleotides: TGTGCCAGCAGCTTCCTCCCGTGGACTTCAGGACCCGGGGAGCTGTTTTTT. Protein: CASSFLPWTSGPGELFF.

The chain uses TRBV30 and TRBJ1-5, with D tentatively TRBD1 (6 bases). The germline V and J ends were trimmed by 5 bases and 13 bases, with 15 bases remaining between them. The germline gives CDR1 GTSNPN, CDR2 SVGIG (reference sequence). The CDR3 has 11 residues. CDR3 amino acids: CAWGADRIQHF. The DNA of the CDR3 is TGTGCCTGGGGGGCCGACAGGATTCAGCATTTT.

V and J are TRBV5-1 and TRBJ2-3, with a possible D match to TRBD1 (5 bases). Germline V gene sequence: CDR1 SGHRS, CDR2 YFSETQ. Trimming pared 0 bases from V and 2 bases from J, leaving 7 bases between. The CDR3 runs to 14 residues. The CDR3 DNA sequence: TGCGCCAGCAGCTTGGACAGGTTCACAGATACGCAGTATTTT. It is translated as CASSLDRFTDTQYF.

As regards this clone: Distinct nucleotide sequences in the sample also encode this CDR3. This sequence joins TRBV7-2 and TRBJ2-3; perhaps TRBD1 as D (6 bases). Trimming took off 5 bases at V and 0 bases at J, with 9 bases between the two ends. CDR3 size: 14 residues. CDR1 and CDR2 (germline): SGHTA, FQGNSA. CDR3 region: CASSPDRSTDTQYF. As DNA, the CDR3 is TGTGCCAGCAGCCCCGACAGGAGCACAGATACGCAGTATTTT.

This clone showed up just a few times. The CDR3 nucleotides are TGTGCCAGCGGCAGGACAGGACCCTATGGCTACACCTTC. The encoded protein is CASGRTGPYGYTF. This chain joins TRBV9 and TRBJ1-2, with 7 bases lining up with TRBD1. The trim removed 7 bases at V and 4 bases at J, leaving 7 bases unmatched. This CDR3 comprises 13 residues. Per germline, CDR1 SGDLS and CDR2 YYNGEE.

This sequence joins TRBV4-1 and TRBJ2-1; 10 nucleotides agree with TRBD2. From germline, CDR1 is MGHRA and CDR2 YSYEKL. The J segment lost 2 bases and the V segment lost 1 base, leaving 5 bases of the junction unmatched. The CDR3 length is 17 residues. The CDR3 nucleotides read TGCGCCAGCAGCCAAGTGGGGAGCGGGAGGGCCTACAATGAGCAGTTCTTC. Protein: CASSQVGSGRAYNEQFF.

The rearrangement links TRBV2 to TRBJ2-5; D not resolved. CDR3 length: 11 residues. Germline V gene data show CDR1 as SNHLY and CDR2 as FYNNEI. V lost 6 bases and J 4 bases, leaving 6 bases between the germline ends. Written as DNA, the CDR3 is TGTGCCAGCAGGAGAACAGAGACCCAGTACTTC. It specifies CASRRTETQYF.

J is TRBJ1-1 and V is TRBV2, with a tentative D call TRBD1 (6 bases). The CDR3 is 11 amino acids. Germline V gene data show CDR1 as SNHLY and CDR2 as FYNNEI. V was trimmed by 11 bases and J by 6 bases, leaving 13 bases between them. The CDR3 is CASRGGPEAFF. CDR3 nucleotide sequence: TGTGCCTCAAGAGGGGGTCCTGAAGCTTTCTTT.

This clone was observed a handful of times. This sample also contains other DNA sequences that code for the same CDR3. CDR3 region: CASSPDRSSYEQYF. CDR3 DNA: TGTGCCAGCTCACCAGACCGGAGCTCCTACGAGCAGTACTTC. The chain links TRBV18 to TRBJ2-7; D unclear. The CDR3 spans 14 residues. Germline lookup yields CDR1 KGHSH and CDR2 LQKENI. V shed 2 bases and J shed 0 bases, with 8 bases lying between them. Full variable domain (rest looked up from reference TRBV18 and TRBJ2-7): NAGVMQNPRHLVRRRGQEARLRCSPMKGHSHVYWYRQLPEEGLKFMVYLQKENIIDESGMPKERFSAEFPKEGPSILRIQQVVRGDSAAYFCASSPDRSSYEQYFGPGTRLTVT.

The J gene is TRBJ1-1, the V gene TRBV4-1; tentatively, D is TRBD1 (5 bases). CDR1 is MGHRA, CDR2 YSYEKL, per germline. The CDR3 consists of 16 residues. Trimming removed 4 bases from V and 3 bases from J, with 18 bases in between. In nucleotides, the CDR3 is TGCGCCAGCAGCCGGGGGGACTCCTCGGCGGACACTGAAGCTTTCTTT. Translating gives CASSRGDSSADTEAFF.

This clone appeared a few times. The chain joins TRBV4-3 to TRBJ2-5, with D unresolved. V was trimmed by 1 base and J by 2 bases, leaving 11 bases between them. The CDR3 has 15 amino acids. Germline values: CDR1 LGHNA, CDR2 YSLEER. The CDR3, as DNA: TGCGCCAGCAGCCAAGTCACAGAATCTCAAGAGACCCAGTACTTC. Translated, it gives CASSQVTESQETQYF.

The chain uses TRBV25-1 and TRBJ2-5; D not certain. V was shortened by 5 bases and J by 5 bases, with 9 bases between the two germline ends. Germline V gives CDR1 MGHDK, CDR2 SYGVNS. The CDR3 runs 12 residues. For the CDR3, the DNA is TGTGCCAGCAGTCCCCGGGTGGAGACCCAGTACTTC. Translation gives CASSPRVETQYF.

V usage is TRBV7-9 and J usage is TRBJ2-5; 7 bases agree with TRBD1. The CDR3 length is 11 residues. Trimming cost V 5 bases and J 7 bases; bases outside gene matches: 1. Germline V gene sequence: CDR1 SEHNR, CDR2 FQNEAQ (reference sequence). DNA of the CDR3: TGTGCCAGCAGCCCAGGGGGGACCCAGTACTTC. This gives the protein CASSPGGTQYF.

This clone showed up just a few times. The genes are TRBV30 and TRBJ2-5; D remains ambiguous. Per germline, CDR1 GTSNPN and CDR2 SVGIG (reference sequence). This CDR3 has 15 amino acids. With 1 base removed from V and 4 bases from J, the gap between germline ends came to 16 bases. The CDR3 spells CAWSARNPRLETQYF. For the CDR3, the DNA is TGTGCCTGGAGTGCGAGGAATCCACGGTTAGAGACCCAGTACTTC.

This chain joins TRBV15 and TRBJ1-5, with unresolved D. Germline V gene sequence: CDR1 LNHNV, CDR2 YYDKDF (reference sequence). The CDR3 extends over 13 amino acids. Trimming removed 3 bases at V and 3 bases at J, with 6 bases between. The CDR3 DNA reads TGTGCCACCAGCAGGACTGTCAATCAGCCCCAGCATTTT. It codes for CATSRTVNQPQHF.

This clone was detected a few times. This chain connects TRBV5-4 to TRBJ2-7, with D perhaps TRBD1 (5 bases). Deletions cut 0 bases from V and 3 bases from J, with 13 bases between. Germline loops: CDR1 SGHNT, CDR2 YYREEE (reference sequence). The CDR3 runs 15 residues. CDR3 residues: CASSLAPGMGYEQYF. As DNA, the CDR3 is TGTGCCAGCAGCTTGGCCCCAGGGATGGGCTACGAGCAGTACTTC.